Below, one T cell receptor beta chain is given with its context. The sample is drawn from a study of T-cell reconstitution after alpha-beta-depleted transplantation in children. The TCRbeta library was prepared with unique molecular identifiers. MiXCR, run by TCRdb on the PCR reads, gives a single entry per CDR3 protein. The profile covers roughly 790,000 distinct CDR3 sequences, with approximately 15% appearing a single time and approximately 5% taken by the ten largest. The CDR3 is 16 residues long. Looked up from germline, CDR1 is SGHRS and CDR2 is YFSETQ. V gave up 0 bases and J gave up 2 bases; unmatched junction bases: 7.

This TCR derives from a male patient younger than 18 who had a stem cell transplant for acute lymphoblastic leukemia, so the T cells may come from the graft donor. The rearrangement joins TRBV5-1 to TRBJ2-5; the match to TRBD1 covers 7 bases. The sample here was PBMCs, mostly from graft donor cells, taken 360 days after TCRalphabeta/CD19-depleted stem cell transplant. The CDR3 region is CASSLAPAQGQETQYF. The CDR3 nucleotides read TGCGCCAGCAGCTTGGCCCCAGCACAGGGGCAAGAGACCCAGTACTTC.